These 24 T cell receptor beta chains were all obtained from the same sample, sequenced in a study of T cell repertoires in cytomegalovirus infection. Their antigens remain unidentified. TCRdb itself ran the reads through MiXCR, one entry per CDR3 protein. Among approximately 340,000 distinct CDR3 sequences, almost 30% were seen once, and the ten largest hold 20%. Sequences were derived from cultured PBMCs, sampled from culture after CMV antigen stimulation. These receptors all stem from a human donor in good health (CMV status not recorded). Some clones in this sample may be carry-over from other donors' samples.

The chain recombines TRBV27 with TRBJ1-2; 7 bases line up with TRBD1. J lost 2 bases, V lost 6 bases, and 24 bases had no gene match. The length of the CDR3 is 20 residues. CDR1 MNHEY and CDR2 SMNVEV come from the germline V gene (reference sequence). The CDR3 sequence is CASRLSKNYRGTRENYGYTF. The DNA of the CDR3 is TGTGCCAGCAGACTTTCTAAAAACTACAGGGGCACCCGTGAGAACTATGGCTACACCTTC.

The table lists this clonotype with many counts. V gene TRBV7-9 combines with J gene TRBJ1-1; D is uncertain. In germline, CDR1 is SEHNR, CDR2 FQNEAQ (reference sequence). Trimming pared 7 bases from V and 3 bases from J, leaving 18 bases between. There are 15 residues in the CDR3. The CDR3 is CASTPHSTGYTEAFF. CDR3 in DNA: TGTGCCAGCACCCCGCATTCGACGGGGTACACTGAAGCTTTCTTT.

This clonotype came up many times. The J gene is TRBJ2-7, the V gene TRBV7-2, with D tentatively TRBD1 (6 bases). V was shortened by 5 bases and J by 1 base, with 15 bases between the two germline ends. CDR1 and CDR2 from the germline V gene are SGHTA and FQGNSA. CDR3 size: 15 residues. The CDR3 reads CASSTRTDPSYEQYF. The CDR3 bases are TGTGCCAGCAGCACCCGGACAGACCCTTCCTACGAGCAGTACTTC.

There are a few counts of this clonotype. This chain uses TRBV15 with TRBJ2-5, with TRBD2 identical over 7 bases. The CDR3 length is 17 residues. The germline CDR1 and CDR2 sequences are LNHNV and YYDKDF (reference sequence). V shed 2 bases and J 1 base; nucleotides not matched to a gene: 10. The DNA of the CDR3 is TGTGCCACCAGCAGACACGCGGGGGTAGGAGGCCAAGAGACCCAGTACTTC. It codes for CATSRHAGVGGQETQYF. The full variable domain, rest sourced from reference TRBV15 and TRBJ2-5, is DAMVIQNPRYQVTQFGKPVTLSCSQTLNHNVMYWYQQKSSQAPKLLFHYYDKDFNNEADTPDNFQSRRPNTSFCFLDIRSPGLGDTAMYLCATSRHAGVGGQETQYFGPGTRLLVL.

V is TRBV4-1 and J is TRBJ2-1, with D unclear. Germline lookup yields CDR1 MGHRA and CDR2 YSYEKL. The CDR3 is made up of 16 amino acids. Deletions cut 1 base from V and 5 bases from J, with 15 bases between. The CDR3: CASSQGASPPHNEQFF. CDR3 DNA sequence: TGCGCCAGCAGCCAAGGGGCCTCCCCACCCCACAATGAGCAGTTCTTC.

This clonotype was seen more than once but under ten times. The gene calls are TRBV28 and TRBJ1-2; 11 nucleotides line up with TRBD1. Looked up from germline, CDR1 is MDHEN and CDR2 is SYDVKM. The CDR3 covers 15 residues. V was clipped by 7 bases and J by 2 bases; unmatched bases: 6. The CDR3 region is CASTWTGGRNYGYTF. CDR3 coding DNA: TGTGCCAGCACCTGGACAGGGGGCCGGAACTATGGCTACACCTTC.

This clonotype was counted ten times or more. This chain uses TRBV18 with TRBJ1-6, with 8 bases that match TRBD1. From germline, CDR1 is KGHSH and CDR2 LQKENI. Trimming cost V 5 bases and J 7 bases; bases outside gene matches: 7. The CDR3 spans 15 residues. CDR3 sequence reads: CASSSNRGVNSPLHF. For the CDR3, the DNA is TGTGCCAGCTCATCGAACAGGGGGGTCAATTCACCCCTCCACTTT.

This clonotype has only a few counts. The CDR3 here is CASSPSSGGLNEQFF. The CDR3 DNA is TGTGCCAGCAGCCCCTCTAGCGGGGGCCTCAATGAGCAGTTCTTC. The V gene is TRBV11-2, the J gene TRBJ2-1; 10 bases match TRBD2. The V and J ends lost 5 bases and 6 bases, in that order; junction bases with no gene match: 7. Germline V gene lookup returns CDR1 SGHAT and CDR2 FQNNGV. The CDR3 spans 15 residues.

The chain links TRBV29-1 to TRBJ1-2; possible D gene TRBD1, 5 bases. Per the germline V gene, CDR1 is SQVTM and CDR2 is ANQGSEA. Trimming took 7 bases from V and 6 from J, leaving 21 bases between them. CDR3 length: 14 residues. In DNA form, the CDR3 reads TGCAGCGCCGCTGAGGTACAGCGAGGGGATGGCTACACCTTC. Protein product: CSAAEVQRGDGYTF.

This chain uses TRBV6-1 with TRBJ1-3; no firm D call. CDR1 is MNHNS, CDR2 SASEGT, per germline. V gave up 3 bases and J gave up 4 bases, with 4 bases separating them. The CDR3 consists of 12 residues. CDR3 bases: TGTGCCAGCAGTGACCCGGGAAACACCATATATTTT. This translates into CASSDPGNTIYF.

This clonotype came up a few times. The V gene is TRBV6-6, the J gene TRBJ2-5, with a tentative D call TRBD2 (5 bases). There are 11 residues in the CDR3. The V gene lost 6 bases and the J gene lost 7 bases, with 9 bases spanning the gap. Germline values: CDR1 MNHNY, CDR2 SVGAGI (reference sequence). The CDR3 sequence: CASRVEGTQYF. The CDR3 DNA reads TGTGCCAGCAGGGTTGAGGGGACCCAGTACTTC.

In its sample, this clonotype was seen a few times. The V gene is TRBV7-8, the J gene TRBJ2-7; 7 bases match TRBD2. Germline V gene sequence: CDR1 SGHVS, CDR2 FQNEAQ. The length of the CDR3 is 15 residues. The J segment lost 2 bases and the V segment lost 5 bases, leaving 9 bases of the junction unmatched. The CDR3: CASSPGGEGPYEQYF. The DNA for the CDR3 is TGTGCCAGCAGCCCTGGGGGGGAGGGCCCCTACGAGCAGTACTTC.

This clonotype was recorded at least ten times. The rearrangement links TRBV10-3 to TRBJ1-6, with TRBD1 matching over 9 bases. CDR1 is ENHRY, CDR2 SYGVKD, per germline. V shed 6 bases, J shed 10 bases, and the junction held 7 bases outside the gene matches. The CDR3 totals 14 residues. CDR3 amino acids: CAISSTGGGSPLHF. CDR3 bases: TGTGCCATCAGCTCGACAGGGGGAGGATCACCCCTCCACTTT.

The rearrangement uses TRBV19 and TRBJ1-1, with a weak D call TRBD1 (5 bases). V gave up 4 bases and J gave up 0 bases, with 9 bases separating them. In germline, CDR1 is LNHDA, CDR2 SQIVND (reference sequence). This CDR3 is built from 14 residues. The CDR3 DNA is TGTGCCAGTAGTACCCGGGGCCTGAACACTGAAGCTTTCTTT. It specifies CASSTRGLNTEAFF.

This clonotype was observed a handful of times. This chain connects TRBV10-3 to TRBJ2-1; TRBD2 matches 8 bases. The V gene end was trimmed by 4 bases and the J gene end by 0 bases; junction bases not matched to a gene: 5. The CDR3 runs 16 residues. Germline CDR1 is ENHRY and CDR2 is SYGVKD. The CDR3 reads CAISGWSGGSYNEQFF. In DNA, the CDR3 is TGTGCCATCAGTGGATGGAGCGGGGGCTCCTACAATGAGCAGTTCTTC.

The CDR3 loop is CAISDSRADYLYEQFF. The CDR3 region has the DNA TGTGCCATCAGTGACTCTCGTGCGGACTACCTCTATGAGCAGTTCTTC. The gene calls are TRBV10-3 and TRBJ2-1; possibly TRBD2 for D (6 bases). CDR1 and CDR2 (germline): ENHRY, SYGVKD. This CDR3 has 16 amino acids. Trimming removed 3 bases at V and 8 bases at J, with 20 bases between.

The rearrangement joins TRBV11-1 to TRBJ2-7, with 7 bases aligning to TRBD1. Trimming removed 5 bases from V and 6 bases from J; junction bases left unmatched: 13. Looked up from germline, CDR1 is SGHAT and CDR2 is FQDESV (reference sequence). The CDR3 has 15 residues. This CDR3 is CASSPPGQIFTEQYF. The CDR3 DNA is TGTGCCAGCAGCCCTCCGGGACAGATCTTTACCGAGCAGTACTTC.

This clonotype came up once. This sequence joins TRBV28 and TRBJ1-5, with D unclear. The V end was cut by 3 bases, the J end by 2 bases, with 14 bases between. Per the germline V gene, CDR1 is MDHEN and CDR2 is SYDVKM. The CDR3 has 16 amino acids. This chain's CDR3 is CASSFAAVGRNQPQHF. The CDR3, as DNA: TGTGCCAGCAGTTTCGCGGCCGTCGGTCGCAATCAGCCCCAGCATTTT.

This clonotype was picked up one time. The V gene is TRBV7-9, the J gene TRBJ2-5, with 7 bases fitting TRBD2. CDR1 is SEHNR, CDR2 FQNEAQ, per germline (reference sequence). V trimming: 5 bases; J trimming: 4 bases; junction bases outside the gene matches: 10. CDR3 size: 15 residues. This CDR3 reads CASSASGDRGETQYF. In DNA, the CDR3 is TGTGCCAGCAGCGCCAGCGGGGACCGGGGAGAGACCCAGTACTTC.

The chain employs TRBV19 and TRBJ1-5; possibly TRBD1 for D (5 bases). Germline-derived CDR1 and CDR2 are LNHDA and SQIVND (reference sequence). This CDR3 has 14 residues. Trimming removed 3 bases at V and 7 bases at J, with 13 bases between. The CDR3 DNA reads TGTGCCAGTAGTATGGGGCAGAGCACCCAGCCCCAGCATTTT. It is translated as CASSMGQSTQPQHF. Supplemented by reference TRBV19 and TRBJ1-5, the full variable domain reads DGGITQSPKYLFRKEGQNVTLSCEQNLNHDAMYWYRQDPGQGLRLIYYSQIVNDFQKGDIAEGYSVSREKKESFPLTVTSAQKNPTAFYLCASSMGQSTQPQHFGDGTRLSIL.

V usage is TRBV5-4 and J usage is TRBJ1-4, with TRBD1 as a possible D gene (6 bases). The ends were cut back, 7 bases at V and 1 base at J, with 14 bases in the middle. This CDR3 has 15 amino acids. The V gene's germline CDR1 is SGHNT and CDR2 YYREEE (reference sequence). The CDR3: CASSEGGETNEKLFF. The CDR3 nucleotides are TGTGCCAGCTCCGAAGGGGGGGAAACTAATGAAAAACTGTTTTTT.

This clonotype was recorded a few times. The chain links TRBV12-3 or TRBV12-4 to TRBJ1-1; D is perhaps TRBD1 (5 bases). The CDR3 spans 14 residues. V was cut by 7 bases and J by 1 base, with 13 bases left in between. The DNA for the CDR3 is TGTGCCAGCACTCTTCGGGGGGGGAACACTGAAGCTTTCTTT. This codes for CASTLRGGNTEAFF.

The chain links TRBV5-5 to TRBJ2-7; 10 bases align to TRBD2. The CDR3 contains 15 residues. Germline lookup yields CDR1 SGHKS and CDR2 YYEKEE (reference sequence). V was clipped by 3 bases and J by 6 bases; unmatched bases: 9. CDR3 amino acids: CASSSSSGGASEQYF. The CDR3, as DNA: TGTGCCAGCAGCTCCTCCAGCGGGGGGGCCTCCGAGCAGTACTTC.

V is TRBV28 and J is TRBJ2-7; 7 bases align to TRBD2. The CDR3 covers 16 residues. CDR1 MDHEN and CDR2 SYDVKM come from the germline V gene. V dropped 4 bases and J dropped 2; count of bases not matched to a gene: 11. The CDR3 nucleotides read TGTGCCAGCAGTTCTGTATGGAGCGGGATTACCTACGAGCAGTACTTC. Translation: CASSSVWSGITYEQYF.